One sample yielded the 19 T cell receptor beta chains listed below, sequenced in a study of blood T cell repertoires in COVID-19. The assay was immunoSEQ multiplex PCR, and TCRdb's table has in-frame clones only and misses some. The sample has approximately 120,000 clones; 85% to 90% are singletons. Sequenced: peripheral blood. These receptors were obtained from a human donor in a cohort sampled during active COVID-19.

CDR3 bases: TGTGCCAGCAGCTTAATGGATGGTAACCGAGGAGCCAAAAACATTCAGTACTTC. As protein: CASSLMDGNRGAKNIQYF. This chain connects TRBV7-2 to TRBJ2-4, with D unclear. The V gene lost 2 bases and the J gene lost 0 bases, with 17 bases spanning the gap. CDR1 and CDR2 from the germline V gene are SGHTA and FQGNSA. The CDR3 spans 18 residues.

The chain uses TRBV27 and TRBJ2-2, with a possible D match to TRBD1 (6 bases). V was trimmed by 5 bases and J by 6 bases, leaving 16 bases between them. This CDR3 is built from 15 residues. The germline gives CDR1 MNHEY, CDR2 SMNVEV (reference sequence). The CDR3 DNA sequence: TGTGCCAGCAGTCTGAAAACAGGGTCGCCCGGGGAGCTGTTTTTT. Its protein is CASSLKTGSPGELFF.

The genes are TRBV5-4 and TRBJ1-1; D remains unclear. The CDR3 contains 14 residues. V shed 2 bases and J shed 6 bases, with 14 bases lying between them. The germline V gene has CDR1 SGHNT and CDR2 YYREEE (reference sequence). For the CDR3, the DNA is TGTGCCAGCAGCTTTGAACGGGAAAGCCCTGAAGCTTTCTTT. Protein sequence: CASSFERESPEAFF.

The chain carries TRBV19 and TRBJ2-7, with D perhaps matching TRBD1 (6 bases). V was cut by 4 bases and J by 2 bases, with 9 bases left in between. The CDR3 spans 13 residues. The germline CDR1 and CDR2 sequences are LNHDA and SQIVND (reference sequence). The CDR3 sequence is CASSRDKPYEQYF. The CDR3 DNA sequence: TGTGCCAGTAGTAGGGACAAGCCCTACGAGCAGTACTTC.

This clone was detected only a few times. The chain joins TRBV15 to TRBJ1-1, with 9 bases that match TRBD1. V gave up 6 bases and J gave up 7 bases; unmatched junction bases: 3. This CDR3 is 12 amino acids long. Per the germline V gene, CDR1 is LNHNV and CDR2 is YYDKDF (reference sequence). DNA of the CDR3: TGTGCCACCAGTCGGGACAGGGTTGAAGCTTTCTTT. This translates into CATSRDRVEAFF.

Concerning this clone itself: A junction boundary mismatches the germline segment, possibly from a read error. The V and J genes are TRBV7-9 and TRBJ2-1, with TRBD2 matching over 10 bases. This CDR3 spans 12 amino acids. CDR1 is SEHNR and CDR2 is FQNEAQ in the germline V gene (reference sequence). The CDR3 spells CASSLGSSGSLF. Here the CDR3 DNA reads TGTGCCAGCAGCTTAGGATCTAGCGGGAGTCTCTTC.

The chain uses TRBV5-1 and TRBJ1-2; tentative D call: TRBD1 (5 bases). The CDR3 runs to 13 residues. The germline gives CDR1 SGHRS, CDR2 YFSETQ. Trimming took 5 bases from V and 4 from J, leaving 12 bases between them. CDR3 nucleotides: TGCGCCAGCAGAGGGCCGACAGTCTATGGCTACACCTTC. It yields the protein CASRGPTVYGYTF.

The chain employs TRBV5-1 and TRBJ2-4; 7 nucleotides agree with TRBD2. Germline assignment: CDR1 SGHRS and CDR2 YFSETQ. The CDR3 spans 17 residues. V lost 2 bases to trimming and J lost 0 bases; unmatched junction nucleotides: 8. CDR3 loop: CASSFSAGVLAKNIQYF. Written as DNA, the CDR3 is TGCGCCAGCAGCTTCTCCGCGGGGGTACTAGCCAAAAACATTCAGTACTTC.

V gene TRBV10-3 combines with J gene TRBJ2-1; a possible D gene is TRBD1 (6 bases). V dropped 6 bases and J dropped 3 bases, with 12 bases sitting between them. The CDR3 runs 14 residues. CDR1 ENHRY and CDR2 SYGVKD come from the germline V gene. CDR3 amino acids: CAISGQSLYNEQFF. CDR3 in DNA: TGTGCCATCAGCGGACAGAGCCTCTACAATGAGCAGTTCTTC.

The J gene is TRBJ1-6, the V gene TRBV21-1. TRBV21-1 is a known pseudogene. CDR3 length: 16 amino acids. The CDR3 sequence is CASSTGLRGGNSPLHF. DNA for the CDR3: TGTGCCAGCAGCACAGGATTGAGGGGGGGAAATTCACCCCTCCACTTT.

This chain connects TRBV7-8 to TRBJ2-1; D not certain. Germline assignment: CDR1 SGHVS and CDR2 FQNEAQ. Trimming removed 3 bases at V and 0 bases at J, with 9 bases between. The CDR3 contains 15 residues. CDR3 protein: CASSLESRSYNEQFF. CDR3 in DNA: TGTGCCAGCAGCTTGGAGAGCCGCTCCTACAATGAGCAGTTCTTC.

This sequence joins TRBV19 and TRBJ1-4; TRBD1 matches at 9 bases. Germline CDR1 LNHDA, CDR2 SQIVND (reference sequence). After removal of 3 bases from V and 4 bases from J, the junction contained 0 bases not matched to a gene. The CDR3 runs 14 residues. CDR3 nucleotides: TGTGCCAGTAGTATGACAGGGGGTAATGAAAAACTGTTTTTT. As protein: CASSMTGGNEKLFF.

In nucleotides, the CDR3 is TGTGCCAGCAGTTTAGGGGGGGCCCAGTACTTC. As protein: CASSLGGAQYF. The chain joins TRBV12-3 or TRBV12-4 to TRBJ2-5, with D maybe TRBD2 (6 bases). V lost 1 base and J lost 9, with 6 bases in between. The CDR3 is 11 amino acids.

The CDR3 loop reads CASSLMLVSDTQYF. The CDR3 nucleotides are TGTGCCAGCAGTTTAATGCTAGTGTCGGATACGCAGTATTTT. The J gene is TRBJ2-3, the V gene TRBV27; D remains ambiguous. CDR3 size: 14 residues. V was pared by 2 bases and J by 6 bases, with 12 bases between. Germline V gives CDR1 MNHEY, CDR2 SMNVEV (reference sequence).

J is TRBJ2-7 and V is TRBV2, with 8 bases matching TRBD1. CDR1 and CDR2 (germline): SNHLY, FYNNEI. CDR3 size: 15 residues. Germline trimming cut 6 bases from V and 2 bases from J; bases unmatched to any gene: 9. This CDR3 is CASSQDRVSAYEQYF. In DNA form, the CDR3 reads TGTGCCAGCAGCCAGGACAGGGTGAGCGCCTACGAGCAGTACTTC.

V and J are TRBV15 and TRBJ1-5, with D hard to call. Trimming stripped 6 bases from V and 3 bases from J, with 12 bases between. This CDR3 has 14 amino acids. Germline values: CDR1 LNHNV, CDR2 YYDKDF (reference sequence). The CDR3 DNA follows: TGTGCCACCAGTCAGGCAAGCCCCAATCAGCCCCAGCATTTT. Translated, it gives CATSQASPNQPQHF.

The CDR3 nucleotides are TGTGCCAGCAGTTTATTCGCAGGGGGCGGCGGAAAACTGTTTTTT. It specifies CASSLFAGGGGKLFF. V gene TRBV27 combines with J gene TRBJ1-4; 8 positions agree with TRBD1. Per the germline V gene, CDR1 is MNHEY and CDR2 is SMNVEV (reference sequence). Losses at the gene ends were 1 base for V and 10 bases for J; bases not matched to a gene: 8. This CDR3 has 15 amino acids.

The V gene is TRBV3-1 (or the pseudogene TRBV3-2), the J gene TRBJ2-5; no clear D. The CDR3 is made up of 12 amino acids. V lost 0 bases and J 10 bases, leaving 9 bases between the germline ends. CDR1 and CDR2 from the germline V gene are LGHDT and YNNKEL (reference sequence). The CDR3 sequence: CASSQERLDQYF. The DNA of the CDR3 is TGTGCCAGCAGCCAAGAGAGGCTAGACCAGTACTTC.

This clone was seen only once. This chain links TRBV19 with TRBJ2-1; a possible D gene is TRBD1 (6 bases). Germline V gives CDR1 LNHDA, CDR2 SQIVND (reference sequence). This CDR3 contains 14 residues. V lost 6 bases and J lost 2, with 11 bases in between. The CDR3 coding sequence is TGTGCCAGTAGCTCGGGACACCCCTACAATGAGCAGTTCTTC. As protein: CASSSGHPYNEQFF. Full variable domain (missing parts from reference TRBV19 and TRBJ2-1): DGGITQSPKYLFRKEGQNVTLSCEQNLNHDAMYWYRQDPGQGLRLIYYSQIVNDFQKGDIAEGYSVSREKKESFPLTVTSAQKNPTAFYLCASSSGHPYNEQFFGPGTRLTVL.